This is a list of T cell receptor beta chains from one sample in a study of T cells expressing NK-cell markers. Reanalyzing the 5' RACE reads, TCRdb keeps one entry per CDR3 protein, without DNA. The listing records 500,000 to 600,000 distinct CDR3 sequences. Sequencing input: blood T cells: a sorted CD56 or NKG2C T cell subset, CD4+ or CD8+ T cells, or bulk PBMC T cells (not recorded which). The receptors stem from a man younger than 35 in good health. The CDR3 runs from the conserved cysteine through the conserved F or W. Each record gives: CDR3 length, V gene, J gene, CDR3 protein.

17,TRBV4-2,TRBJ1-3,CASSQVVELGGRNTIYF
17,TRBV7-8,TRBJ2-2,CASSLALVLPDTGELFF
14,TRBV5-1,TRBJ2-1,CASTPAGGGYEQFF
14,TRBV24-1,TRBJ2-1,CATGLAGVWDEQFF
14,TRBV12-3/TRBV12-4,TRBJ2-7,CASSLVEGSYEQYF
14,TRBV5-1,TRBJ2-3,CASGGVSSTDTQYF
15,TRBV7-2,TRBJ2-3,CASSRQEYSTDTQYF
16,TRBV5-1,TRBJ2-1,CASSLTVGGVSNEQFF
17,TRBV9,TRBJ2-1,CASSVGTGTGGFNEQFF
16,TRBV27,TRBJ1-1,CASSLLPGQLNTEAFF
16,TRBV20-1,TRBJ2-1,CSARDLIAGLRSEQFF
22,TRBV5-1,TRBJ2-1,CASSALHVGLAAIPSSYNEQFF
19,TRBV20-1,TRBJ2-1,CSARDPQGVASGPTNEQFF
14,TRBV19,TRBJ2-3,CASSISRTGNTQYF
14,TRBV6-2/TRBV6-3,TRBJ2-3,CATASGSSTDTQYF
14,TRBV13,TRBJ2-5,CASSGPDRGETQYF
18,TRBV11-1,TRBJ2-5,CASSLGGLAGAPQETQYF
15,TRBV12-3/TRBV12-4,TRBJ2-7,CASSQSNRASYEQYF
15,TRBV5-5,TRBJ2-7,CASSFYGGVGYEQYF
15,TRBV5-1,TRBJ2-5,CASSLAPASGETQYF
15,TRBV7-2,TRBJ2-3,CASSSTPYSTDTQYF
15,TRBV20-1,TRBJ2-2,CSATSGGANTGELFF
15,TRBV29-1,TRBJ2-5,CSVEDYRVFQETQYF
16,TRBV5-1,TRBJ1-2,CASSLGGTVSSYGYTF
14,TRBV29-1,TRBJ1-1,CSVDIIGLNTEAFF
16,TRBV24-1,TRBJ2-1,CATSDLSGTTPNEQFF
14,TRBV9,TRBJ1-1,CASSAPGGNTEAFF
19,TRBV11-1,TRBJ2-6,CASSLLRDRGFPGANVLTF